This TCR beta chain is from a study of cytomegalovirus exposure and HLA in healthy donors. Study-wide findings and caveats: The study put 150 to 200 TCR beta chains on its list as cytomegalovirus-associated. A cluster of highly shared sequence variants was likely a sequencing artifact.

The PCR was carried out with 60 Vbeta primers and 13 Jbeta primers. Original methodology: Later, some 75 million unique TCR beta chains were counted in an analysis, and roughly 11 million of them were shared. Produced via immunoSEQ multiplex PCR; TCRdb's table is partial and in-frame only. V, J and clone size are those of that table, while D and trimming were read from the DNA. Of more than 95,000 clones listed, approximately 80% are singletons. From germline, CDR1 is WNHNN and CDR2 SYGVQD (reference sequence). CDR3 length equals 13 residues. Trimming took 7 bases from V and 2 from J, leaving 11 bases between them. About this clone: The antigen remains unidentified.

V gene TRBV10-1 combines with J gene TRBJ2-5, with D possibly TRBD1 on 5 matching bases. This clonotype was sampled from a woman aged 18-35 years in good health and CMV-seropositive. Sequenced input: PBMCs. The CDR3: CASTRRGQETQYF. The CDR3 bases are TGCGCCAGCACCAGAAGGGGTCAAGAGACCCAGTACTTC.